Shown below are 7 T cell receptor beta chains from a single sample sequenced in a study of T cell repertoires in cytomegalovirus infection. Each CDR3 protein is one row after TCRdb ran MiXCR on the reads. The table has tens of thousands of distinct CDR3 sequences, roughly 22% seen once. Their antigens remain unidentified. Source: CD8+ T cells from cultured PBMCs, taken from culture after CMV antigen stimulation. The source is a human donor in good health (CMV status not recorded). Some clones in this sample may be carry-over from other donors' samples.

The V call is TRBV6-2 or TRBV6-3, the J call TRBJ1-1, with 7 bases aligning to TRBD1. Germline V gives CDR1 MNHEY, CDR2 SVGEGT. V shed 2 bases and J 6 bases; nucleotides not matched to a gene: 6. CDR3 length: 14 amino acids. The CDR3 DNA is TGTGCCAGCAGTTACGAGGGGGCGGTTTCTGAAGCTTTCTTT. Amino acids: CASSYEGAVSEAFF.

This clonotype was counted a few times. The V call is TRBV6-1, the J call TRBJ2-7; the D gene could be TRBD1 or TRBD2 (5 bases each). Germline values: CDR1 MNHNS, CDR2 SASEGT. CDR3 length: 17 amino acids. Trimming removed 6 bases from V and 0 bases from J, with 21 bases in between. CDR3 protein: CASSLSTGTVVSYEQYF. CDR3 bases: TGTGCCAGCAGCCTTAGTACCGGGACGGTGGTCTCCTACGAGCAGTACTTC.

The chain employs TRBV7-6 and TRBJ1-3, with D uncertain. The V end lost 1 base, the J end lost 7 bases, and 11 bases lay between the germline ends. Germline V gene data show CDR1 as SGHVS and CDR2 as FNYEAQ. The CDR3 contains 14 residues. CDR3 in amino acids: CASSLGTNPNTIYF. Here the CDR3 DNA reads TGTGCCAGCAGCTTAGGGACCAACCCCAACACCATATATTTT.

This clonotype has just a few counts. The chain links TRBV11-2 to TRBJ2-2; D is undetermined. V lost 6 bases, J lost 2 bases, and 13 bases lay in between. CDR3 length equals 15 residues. Germline-derived CDR1 and CDR2 are SGHAT and FQNNGV. CDR3 protein: CASRPLGLNTGELFF. In DNA form, the CDR3 reads TGTGCCAGCAGGCCACTGGGTTTAAACACCGGGGAGCTGTTTTTT. Full variable domain (outside the CDR3, taken from reference TRBV11-2 and TRBJ2-2): EAGVAQSPRYKIIEKRQSVAFWCNPISGHATLYWYQQILGQGPKLLIQFQNNGVVDDSQLPKDRFSAERLKGVDSTLKIQPAKLEDSAVYLCASRPLGLNTGELFFGEGSRLTVL.

The chain couples TRBV20-1 to TRBJ2-7; 13 bases line up with TRBD2. Germline V gives CDR1 DFQATT, CDR2 SNEGSKA (reference sequence). The CDR3 sequence is 14 residues long. J gave up 4 bases and V 5 bases, and 5 bases lay outside the gene matches. The CDR3, as DNA: TGCAGTGCTCGTACTAGCGGGGGGGAGTACGAGCAGTACTTC. Translated: CSARTSGGEYEQYF.

This clonotype was recorded once. This chain links TRBV15 with TRBJ2-1; no clear D gene. Between the trimmed V and J ends, which lost 7 bases and 5 bases, there was a span of 9 bases. This CDR3 has 12 residues. CDR1 LNHNV and CDR2 YYDKDF come from the germline V gene (reference sequence). In DNA, the CDR3 is TGTGCCACCACTATAGAGAACAATGAGCAGTTCTTC. This translates into CATTIENNEQFF.

The V and J genes are TRBV12-3 or TRBV12-4 and TRBJ1-2; D is unclear. The CDR3 runs 13 residues. V lost 6 bases and J 3 bases, leaving 11 bases between the germline ends. CDR3: CASRVLSDYGYTF. The DNA of the CDR3 is TGTGCCAGCAGAGTACTTTCCGACTATGGCTACACCTTC.